This T cell receptor (beta chain) was obtained from a study of cytomegalovirus exposure and HLA in healthy donors. Whole-study findings and limits: Later analysis demonstrated an association between a missense DCLRE1C variant and TCR beta V- and J-gene trimming. Accounts indicate the classifier identified cytomegalovirus status with strong specificity and sensitivity. Several of the most significant clusters appeared, in a later analysis, to be linked to common viral pathogens.

As regards this clone: Its specificity is unknown.

PCR involved 60 Vbeta and 13 Jbeta primers. The assay was immunoSEQ multiplex PCR, and TCRdb's table has in-frame clones only and misses some. Among over 150,000 clones listed, 80% were seen once. Germline lookup yields CDR1 GTSNPN and CDR2 SVGIG (reference sequence). The CDR3 extends over 19 amino acids. V was pared by 2 bases and J by 1 base, with 15 bases of the junction left unmatched. The sequence was obtained from a boy younger than 18 in good health and CMV-seronegative. The chain has TRBV30 and TRBJ2-1, with 9 bases aligning to TRBD2. Sample: PBMCs. CDR3 loop: CAWSHTGTSPRKSYNEQFF. As DNA, the CDR3 is TGTGCCTGGAGTCATACCGGGACTAGCCCACGTAAGTCCTACAATGAGCAGTTCTTC.